Below, one TCR beta chain is given with its context. Sequencing was performed with immunoSEQ multiplex PCR; in TCRdb, only in-frame clones are kept and a portion is missing. The top ten hold 0.39% of the sample, which has approximately 2.3 million clones, more than 80% seen once. The data were obtained in a study of shared clonotypes between healthy human individuals. Sequenced: naive CD4+ T cells from PBMCs. Subset reported: CD45RA+ positively selected. The sequence was collected from a man between 18 and 35 years old in good health. Some clones in this sample may be carry-over from other donors' samples.

CDR3 sequence reads: CASSPLAGTEAFF. Here the CDR3 DNA reads TGCGCCAGCAGCCCCCTGGCGGGTACTGAAGCTTTCTTT. The V and J genes are TRBV4-1 and TRBJ1-1, with unresolved D. Trimming took 4 bases from V and 5 from J, leaving 11 bases between them. Germline CDR1 reads MGHRA; CDR2 reads YSYEKL. The CDR3 extends over 13 amino acids.